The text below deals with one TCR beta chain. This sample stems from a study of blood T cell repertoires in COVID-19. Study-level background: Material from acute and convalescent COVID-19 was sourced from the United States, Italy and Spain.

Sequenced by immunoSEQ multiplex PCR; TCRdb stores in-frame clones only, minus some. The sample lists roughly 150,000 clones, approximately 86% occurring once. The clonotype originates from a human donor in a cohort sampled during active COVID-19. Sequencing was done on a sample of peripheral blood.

CDR3 amino acids: CASSISQGGQPQHF. DNA of the CDR3: TGTGCCAGTAGTATAAGCCAGGGCGGTCAGCCCCAGCATTTT. The chain joins TRBV19 to TRBJ1-5; D is perhaps TRBD1 (5 bases). The CDR3 is made up of 14 amino acids. The V gene's germline CDR1 is LNHDA and CDR2 SQIVND (reference sequence). Trimming left V 2 bases short and J 6 bases short, with 11 bases between. The whole variable domain, remainder taken from reference TRBV19 and TRBJ1-5, is DGGITQSPKYLFRKEGQNVTLSCEQNLNHDAMYWYRQDPGQGLRLIYYSQIVNDFQKGDIAEGYSVSREKKESFPLTVTSAQKNPTAFYLCASSISQGGQPQHFGDGTRLSIL.